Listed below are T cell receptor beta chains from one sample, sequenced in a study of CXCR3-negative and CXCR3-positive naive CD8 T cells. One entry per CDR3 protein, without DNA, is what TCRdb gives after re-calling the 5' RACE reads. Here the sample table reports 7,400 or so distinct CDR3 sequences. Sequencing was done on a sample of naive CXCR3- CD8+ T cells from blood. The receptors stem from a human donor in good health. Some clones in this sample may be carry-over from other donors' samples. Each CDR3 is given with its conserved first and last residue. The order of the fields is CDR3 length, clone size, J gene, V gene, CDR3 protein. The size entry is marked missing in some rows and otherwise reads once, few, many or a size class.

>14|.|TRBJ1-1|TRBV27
CASTSTAGITDAFF
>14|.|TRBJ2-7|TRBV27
CASSLTGPANEQYF
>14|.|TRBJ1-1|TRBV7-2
CASSLAGTGVEAFF
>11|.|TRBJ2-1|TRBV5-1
CASGSTGEQFF
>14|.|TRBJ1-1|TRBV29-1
CSVDFVRGSTEAFF
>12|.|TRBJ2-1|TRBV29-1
CSLGQGDNEQFF
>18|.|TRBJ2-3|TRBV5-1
CASSSPGTQEGAPDTQYF
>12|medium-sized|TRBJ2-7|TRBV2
CASSQGRDEQYF
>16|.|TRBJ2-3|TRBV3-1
CASSQDRVGGTDTQYF
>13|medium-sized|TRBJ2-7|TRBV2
CASSDYSTYEQYF
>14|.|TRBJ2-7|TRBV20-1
CSAKTSGGTYEQYF
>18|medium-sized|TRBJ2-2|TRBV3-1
CASSQVSVGQVVSGELFF
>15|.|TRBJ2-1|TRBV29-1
CSVEGRDILYNEQFF
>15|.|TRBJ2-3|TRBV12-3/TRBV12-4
CASSPGTQVPDTQYF
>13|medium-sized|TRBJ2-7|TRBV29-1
CSARTGDSYEQYF
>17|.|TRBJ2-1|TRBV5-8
CASSLEDMVGRANEQFF
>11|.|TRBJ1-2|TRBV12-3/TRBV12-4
CASMEGDGYTF
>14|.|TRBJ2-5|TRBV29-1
CSALAALSGETQYF
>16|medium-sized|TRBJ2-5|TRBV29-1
CSVEDSPRLYQETQYF
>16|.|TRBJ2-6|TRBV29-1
CSVEEWGIAGANVLTF
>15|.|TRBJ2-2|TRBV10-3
CAISGDRRNTGELFF
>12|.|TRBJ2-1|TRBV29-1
CSGGQWGHEQSF
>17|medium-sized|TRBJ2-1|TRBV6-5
CASSYRGTGISYNEQFF
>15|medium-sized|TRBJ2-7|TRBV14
CASSQLAGGSYEQYF
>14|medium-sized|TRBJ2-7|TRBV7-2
CASSYPGQGTEQYF
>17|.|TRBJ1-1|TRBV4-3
CASSQVTGQGMNTEAFF
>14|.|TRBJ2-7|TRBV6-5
CASSYFDSSYEQYF
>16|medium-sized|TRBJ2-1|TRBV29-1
CSVEWLEPAGTNEQFF
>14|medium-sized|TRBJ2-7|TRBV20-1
CSARIRDRAYEQYF
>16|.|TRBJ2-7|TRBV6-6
CASSYITTYSGNEQYF
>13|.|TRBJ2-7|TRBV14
CASSQESAYEQYF
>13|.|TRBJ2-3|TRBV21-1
CASIGRPTDTQYF
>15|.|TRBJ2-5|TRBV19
CASSMRTSGTETQYF
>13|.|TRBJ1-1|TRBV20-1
CSAWGRLNTEAFF
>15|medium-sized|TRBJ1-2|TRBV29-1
CSVEDLAEANYGYTF
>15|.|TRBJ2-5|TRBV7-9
CASSLGTGGRETQYF
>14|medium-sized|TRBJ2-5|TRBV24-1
CATRSTGRGKTQYF
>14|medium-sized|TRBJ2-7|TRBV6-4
CASSDSPGSYEQYF
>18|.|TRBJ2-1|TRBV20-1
CSAPVAPKRETSYNEQFF
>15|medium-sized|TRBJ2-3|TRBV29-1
CSVEGLGIERNTQYF
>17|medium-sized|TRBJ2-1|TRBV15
CATSSRTGTGYFDEQFF
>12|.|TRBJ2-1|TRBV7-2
CASSTPGTEQFF
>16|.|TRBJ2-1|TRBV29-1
CSVETQDRRVYNEQFF
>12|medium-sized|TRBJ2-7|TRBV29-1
CSVESLDYEQYF
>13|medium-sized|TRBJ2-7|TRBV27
CASSSTGGYEQYF
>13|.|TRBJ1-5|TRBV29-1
CSVRGDSNQPQHF
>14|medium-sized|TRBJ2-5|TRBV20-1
CSARDLDGQETQYF
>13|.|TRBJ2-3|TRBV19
CASSIVTADTQYF
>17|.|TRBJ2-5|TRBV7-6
CASSLGSLGGSQETQYF
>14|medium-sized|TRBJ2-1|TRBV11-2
CASSQKRTHNEQFF
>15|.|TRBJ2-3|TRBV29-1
CSVRGLADGTDTQYF
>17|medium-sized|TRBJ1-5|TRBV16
CASSQPTGGRGNQPQHF
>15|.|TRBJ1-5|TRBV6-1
CASSVVEGSNQPQHF
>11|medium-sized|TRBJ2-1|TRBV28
CASSPNSEQFF
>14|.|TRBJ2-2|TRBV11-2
CASSHGVNTGELFF